The T cell receptor beta chain described here comes from a study of T-cell memory formation after mild COVID-19. Study-level findings and limits: Still unconfirmed is whether the second-wave clones peaking on day 37 recognized SARS-CoV-2. CD4+ contracting clones were mainly CM and EM; CD8+ ones, EMRA.

The table lists this clonotype with a few counts. Its antigen is as yet unknown. TCRdb called the 5' RACE reads again in MiXCR, with one record for every CDR3 protein. The sample comprises fewer than 700,000 distinct CDR3 sequences, about a sixth of which are singletons, and approximately 12% rests with the top ten. The CDR3 spans 16 residues. Looked up from germline, CDR1 is LNHNV and CDR2 is YYDKDF (reference sequence). Trimming stripped 0 bases from V and 0 bases from J, with 6 bases between. Sequencing was done on a sample of PBMCs or a T cell subset sorted from them (not recorded which). The J gene is TRBJ1-6, the V gene TRBV15; D gene unclear. This TCR came from an adult woman who had mild COVID-19 (a few samples of this study predate the infection). Cell type and time point are not known. CDR3 loop: CATSRDLSSYNSPLHF. CDR3 nucleotide sequence: TGTGCCACCAGCAGAGATCTGAGCTCCTATAATTCACCCCTCCACTTT.